What follows describes a single T cell receptor beta chain. No antigen is known for it. A UMI-containing oligonucleotide was joined by 3' ligation to the TCR cDNA template. In germline, CDR1 is SGHTA, CDR2 FQGNSA. V lost 9 bases and J 1 base, leaving 17 bases between the germline ends. The CDR3 is made up of 15 amino acids. The data originate from a study of naive and memory T cell subsets. Ligated cDNA underwent four rounds of PCR with nested alpha and beta constant region primers and SP2. TCRdb reprocessed the 5' RACE reads via MiXCR and lists one record per CDR3 protein. This table holds some 60,000 distinct CDR3 sequences, roughly 7.5% found once. Regarding the study as a whole: Potentially, T cell activation and differentiation skew this RNA-based measurement.

The receptor was derived from a female donor in good health. This sequence joins TRBV7-2 and TRBJ2-3; D perhaps matches TRBD2 (6 bases). CDR3 loop: CARSRAGTGTDTQYF. The CDR3 DNA sequence: TGTGCCAGAAGCCGCGCCGGGACTGGCACAGATACGCAGTATTTT. The full variable domain, with the rest looked up from reference TRBV7-2 and TRBJ2-3, is GAGVSQSPSNKVTEKGKDVELRCDPISGHTALYWYRQSLGQGLEFLIYFQGNSAPDKSGLPSDRFSAERTGGSVSTLTIQRTQQEDSAVYLCARSRAGTGTDTQYFGPGTRLTVL.